This TCR beta chain comes out of a study of blood T cell repertoires in COVID-19. The germline V gene has CDR1 SGHAT and CDR2 FQNNGV. V trimming: 1 base; J trimming: 8 bases; junction bases outside the gene matches: 17. The CDR3 sequence is 18 residues long. Sequenced by immunoSEQ multiplex PCR; TCRdb stores in-frame clones only, minus some. The sample has 150,000 to 200,000 clones; 80% to 90% are singletons. The source of this sequence is a man in his 70s with active or convalescent COVID-19. The sequencing input was peripheral blood. The chain links TRBV11-2 to TRBJ2-3, with 8 nucleotides matching TRBD1. CDR3 DNA sequence: TGTGCCAGCAGCTTAGTAGGGGCCGGACAGGGAGGTTTAGCTACGCAGTATTTT. Amino acid sequence: CASSLVGAGQGGLATQYF.